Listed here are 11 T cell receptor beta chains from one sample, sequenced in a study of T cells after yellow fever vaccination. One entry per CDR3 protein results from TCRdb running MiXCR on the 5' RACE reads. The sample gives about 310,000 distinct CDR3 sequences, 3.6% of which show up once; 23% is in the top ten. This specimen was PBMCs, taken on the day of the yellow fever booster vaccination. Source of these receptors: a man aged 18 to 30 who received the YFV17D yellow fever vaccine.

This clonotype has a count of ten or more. The CDR3 DNA is TGTGCCAGCAGCTTAGGCCGTCTTGTAGAGACCCAGTACTTC. Protein product: CASSLGRLVETQYF. The chain couples TRBV9 to TRBJ2-5; D ambiguous. V shed 4 bases and J shed 4 bases, with 14 bases lying between them. The germline V gene encodes CDR1 SGDLS and CDR2 YYNGEE. The CDR3 has 14 amino acids.

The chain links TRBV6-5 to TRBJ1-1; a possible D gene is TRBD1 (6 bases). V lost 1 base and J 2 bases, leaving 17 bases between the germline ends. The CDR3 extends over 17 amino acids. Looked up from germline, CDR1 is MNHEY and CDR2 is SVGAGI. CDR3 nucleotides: TGTGCCAGCAGTTACTACAGCCCCACAGGGACAAACACTGAAGCTTTCTTT. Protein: CASSYYSPTGTNTEAFF.

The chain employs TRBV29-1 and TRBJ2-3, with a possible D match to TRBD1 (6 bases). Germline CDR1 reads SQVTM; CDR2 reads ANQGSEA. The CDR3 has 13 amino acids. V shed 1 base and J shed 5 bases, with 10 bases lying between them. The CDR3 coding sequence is TGCAGCGTTGAAGCCCAGGGGCTAGATACGCAGTATTTT. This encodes CSVEAQGLDTQYF.

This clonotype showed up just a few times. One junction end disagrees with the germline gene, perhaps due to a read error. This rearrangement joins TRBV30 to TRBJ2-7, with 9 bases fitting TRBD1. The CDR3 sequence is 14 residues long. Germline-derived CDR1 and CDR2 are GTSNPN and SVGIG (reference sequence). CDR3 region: CAGSIRDRVHEQYF. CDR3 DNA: TGTGCCGGGAGCATACGGGACAGGGTCCACGAGCAGTACTTC. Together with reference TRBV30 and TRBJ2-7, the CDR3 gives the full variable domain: SQTIHQWPATLVQPVGSPLSLECTVEGTSNPNLYWYRQAAGRGLQLLFYSVGIGQISSEVPQNLSASRPQDRQFILSSKKLLLSDSGFYLCAGSIRDRVHEQYFGPGTRLTVT.

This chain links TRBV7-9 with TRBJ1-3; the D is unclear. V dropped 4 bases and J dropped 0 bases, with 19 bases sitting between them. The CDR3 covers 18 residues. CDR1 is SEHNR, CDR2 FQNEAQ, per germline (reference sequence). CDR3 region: CASSSTPGLADSGNTIYF. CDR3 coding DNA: TGTGCCAGCAGCTCGACCCCGGGCCTCGCCGACTCTGGAAACACCATATATTTT.

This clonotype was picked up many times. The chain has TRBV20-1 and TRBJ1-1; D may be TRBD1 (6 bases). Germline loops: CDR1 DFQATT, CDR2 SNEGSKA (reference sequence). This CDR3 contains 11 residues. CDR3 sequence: CRGALGTEAFF. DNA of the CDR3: TGCAGGGGGGCCTTGGGTACTGAAGCTTTCTTT.

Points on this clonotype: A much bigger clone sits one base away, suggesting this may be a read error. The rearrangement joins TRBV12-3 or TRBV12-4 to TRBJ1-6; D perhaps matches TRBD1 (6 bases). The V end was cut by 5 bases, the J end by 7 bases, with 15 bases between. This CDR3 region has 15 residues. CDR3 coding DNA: TGTGCCAGCAGTCTAGGGACATGGAGGAATTCACCCCTCCACTTT. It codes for CASSLGTWRNSPLHF.

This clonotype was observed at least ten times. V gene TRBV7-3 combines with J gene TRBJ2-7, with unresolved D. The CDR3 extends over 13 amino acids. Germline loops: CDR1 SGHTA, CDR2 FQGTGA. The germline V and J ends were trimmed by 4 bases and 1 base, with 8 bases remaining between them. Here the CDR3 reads CASSSTESYEQYF. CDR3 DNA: TGTGCCAGCAGCTCCACAGAATCCTACGAGCAGTACTTC.

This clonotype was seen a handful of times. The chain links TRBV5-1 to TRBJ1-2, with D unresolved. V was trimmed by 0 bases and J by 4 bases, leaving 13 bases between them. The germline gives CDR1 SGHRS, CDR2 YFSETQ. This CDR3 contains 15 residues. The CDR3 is CASSLGVHGGYGYTF. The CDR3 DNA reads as TGCGCCAGCAGCTTGGGGGTCCACGGCGGCTATGGCTACACCTTC. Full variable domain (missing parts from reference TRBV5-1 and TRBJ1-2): KAGVTQTPRYLIKTRGQQVTLSCSPISGHRSVSWYQQTPGQGLQFLFEYFSETQRNKGNFPGRFSGRQFSNSRSEMNVSTLELGDSALYLCASSLGVHGGYGYTFGSGTRLTVV.

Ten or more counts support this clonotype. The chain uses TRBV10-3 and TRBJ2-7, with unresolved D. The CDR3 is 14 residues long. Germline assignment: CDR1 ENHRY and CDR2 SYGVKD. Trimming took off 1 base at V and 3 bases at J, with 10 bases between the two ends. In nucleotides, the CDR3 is TGTGCCATCAGTGAGTGGCCCACAAACTACGAGCAGTACGTC. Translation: CAISEWPTNYEQYV.

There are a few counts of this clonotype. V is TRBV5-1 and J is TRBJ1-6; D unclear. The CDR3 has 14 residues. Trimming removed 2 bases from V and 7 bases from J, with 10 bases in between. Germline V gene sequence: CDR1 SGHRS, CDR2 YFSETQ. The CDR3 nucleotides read TGCGCCAGCAGCTTACTGGACGGAAATTCACCCCTCCACTTT. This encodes CASSLLDGNSPLHF.